Detailed here is one T cell receptor beta chain. There is no known antigen for this receptor. No base qualities exist here, and no much larger clone lies one base off it. The entry originates in a study of shared clonotypes between healthy human individuals (dated by TCRdb to 2018 to 2020). Concerning the study at large: A couple of women and three men aged 18 to 49 years were included in the cohort. For each donor, CD4 naive and CD4 memory were each given three plates, CD8 naive was given two plates, and CD8 memory was given one plate. To estimate repertoire size and how much clonotype sharing occurs between individuals, the study deeply sequenced the blood TCR repertoires of five healthy adults. To increase sequencing depth and limit assay-specific biases, different laboratories used diverse techniques to prepare libraries and sequence TCR repertoires. Leukapheresis yielded between about 0.94 and 9.5 billion PBMCs per donor.

The full study reports these points: Compared with non-shared clonotypes, clonotypes shared by all four sorted-subset donors had higher generation probabilities. Pairwise subsampling led to the expectation that sequencing depth would affect the degree of clonotype sharing among donors. Naive subsets generally had larger estimated clonotype richness than memory subsets. Incomplete sequencing was indicated by rarefaction of sorted-subset datasets, despite the large sequencing depth. Because the study included a small number of donors, the genetic and exposure-history diversity represented was limited. Sampling was restricted to blood, and TCR repertoires in tissues likely differ from the TCR repertoires found in blood. Approximately 5% of naive CD4, roughly 3.6% of naive CD8, roughly 2.4% of memory CD4, and approximately 0.39% of memory CD8 clonotypes were shared across several donors.

Donors were healthy HIV-negative adults with no recently reported acute infections or vaccinations. Every donor was a Caucasian adult living in Nashville, Tennessee, USA. Magnetic negative selection was used to enrich CD4+ T cells, after which naive cells were positively selected on CD45RA and the negative fraction became the memory subset. After blood collection by leukapheresis, PBMCs were isolated using Ficoll-Histopaque density gradient centrifugation and then cryopreserved in the vapor phase of liquid nitrogen. Analytical flow cytometry was used to check the purity and quantity of every magnetically sorted T cell population. Genomic DNA was isolated from every sorted fraction and measured by UV absorbance on a Nanodrop 2000c. Using the deep immunoSEQ assay, multiplex PCR amplified TCR CDR3 regions from genomic DNA. Extracted genomic DNA from each cell subset was distributed evenly across all wells of several immunoSEQ 96-well plates, and each plate was treated as a replicate. For sorted subsets, approximately 190 ng genomic DNA, equal to approximately 30,000 T cell genomes, was loaded into each replicate PCR. Purified libraries were measured with a Qubit 3.0 fluorometer, size-checked on a Bioanalyzer 2100, and measured again with the KAPA Library Quantification kit. Each immunoSEQ 96-well plate was sequenced on its own single-read 150-cycle Illumina NextSeq 550 flow cell. As for how the authors treated the data: Because the immunoSEQ output held only junctional sequences and lacked quality scores, the filtering could not match the filtering applied to full-length reads. Sequences were annotated with PyIR, a Python wrapper for IgBLAST v1.9, using IMGT germline references to assign V/J genes and CDR3. Reads were removed for weak V/J assignments (E-value above 1e-6), missing CDR3, stop codons, out-of-frame junctions, or ambiguous translated residues. V3J clonotypes were defined as sequences sharing the same inferred V gene, J gene, and CDR3 amino acid sequence. Percentage overlap between repertoires was computed as shared unique clonotypes divided by the size of the smaller repertoire. RTK rarefaction, the Chao1 estimator, and Recon v2.1 estimates of unobserved clonotypes were used to assess repertoire richness. For all TCRbeta clonotypes obtained by the gDNA method from a few donors, generation probabilities were computed with OLGA. Entries here come from immuneACCESS through TCRdb and include only in-frame sequences with V and J called. Some clones fail to appear in such tables; in the studies checked, an unresolved V gene covers under half of the shortfall, and the cause of the remainder is unknown. V and J calls and clone size come straight from that table; D and trimming were deduced from the DNA. The sample table lists roughly 2 million clones, 90% to 95% of them with a count of one. Together, the top ten hold 0.13% of the sample.

From the cysteine through the phenylalanine, the CDR3 covers 18 amino acids. The retained sequence is limited to the CDR3, 54 bases, with the frame set at the first base. V has 4 bases trimmed and J has 1 base trimmed; junction bases matching no gene number 10. Looking up the germline V gene yields CDR1 MGHRA and CDR2 YSYEKL. The clonotype originates from a man aged 18-30 years in good health. The sequenced sample consisted of naive CD4+ T cells sorted from blood. What this sample's cell subset or site label stands for: CD45RA+ positively selected. The chain joins TRBV4-1 to TRBJ2-6; TRBD1 matches 7 bases in the middle. In nucleotides, the sequence is TGCGCCAGCAGCCCAGCCCAGGGGGTCCCATCTGGGGCCAACGTCCTGACTTTC. Translated, this is CASSPAQGVPSGANVLTF.